The T cell receptor beta chain described here comes from a study of blood T cell repertoires in COVID-19 (dated by TCRdb to 2018 to 2020). About the full investigation: The collaborator samples originated in the United States, Italy and Spain and spanned the acute and convalescent phases of COVID-19. The prospective study material was composed of cDNA or gDNA derived from T cells, B-cell-depleted T cells, or PBMCs. Deeply sampled blood TCRbeta repertoires from subjects exposed to, actively infected with, or recovered from COVID-19 were included in the dataset. The repertoires were released in a freely available public database intended as a resource for research on the immune response to SARS-CoV-2. Samples came from the ongoing ImmuneRACE study (first 160 participants) plus 1,254 subjects from 6 global collaborators. Nearly every sample came with metadata listing a de-identified subject ID, COVID-19 status, age in years and sex. Where HLA class I and class II types were available, the types were taken from metadata supplied by the sample provider, not from assay-based typing.

Counted from cysteine to phenylalanine, this CDR3 has 13 amino acids. Solely the CDR3 DNA is kept, with 39 bases framed from the first base. From the germline V gene, CDR1 is SGDLS and CDR2 is YYNGEE. V is clipped by 4 bases and J by 1 base, and the sequence between their germline boundaries is 8 bases long. TCRbeta CDR3 regions were amplified from genomic DNA by means of the immunoSEQ Assay, a bias-controlled multiplex PCR. Under the source paper's analysis protocol: Nucleated cell counts per sample were estimated from amplification of reference gene primers within the assay. To quantify the absolute abundance of each unique TCRbeta CDR3 rearrangement, sequence reads were collapsed and filtered. For each sample, productive Simpson clonality was calculated by taking the square root of Simpson's diversity index across productive rearrangements. TCRdb took over this immuneACCESS table, retaining in-frame rearrangements with V and J assigned. Such tables are incomplete; in checked studies, under half of the missing clones stem from an unresolved V gene, and the remainder is unexplained. V, J and clone size are those of that table, while D and trimming were read from the DNA. A total of over 85,000 clones appear in this sample, 70% to 90% of them only once. Around 3.7% of the sample rests with the top ten.

General study outcomes and caveats: Clinical and demographic metadata were provided uncurated, with the amount varying by source and participant.

Of note for this clone: Its antigen is currently not known. There are no base qualities to consult, and no much larger clone falls within one base.

The collaborating institutions used their own protocols to collect whole blood in K2EDTA tubes. Collaborator samples were shipped for TCRbeta analysis as frozen whole blood, isolated PBMCs, or DNA extracted from either sample type. Recombination connected TRBV9 to TRBJ1-1, with TRBD1 as a weak D call on 6 bases. The source is a man aged 50-59 years with acute or convalescent COVID-19. Sequences were obtained from peripheral blood. The CDR3 protein sequence reads: CASSKGQNTEAFF. In nucleotides, the sequence is TGTGCCAGCAGCAAGGGACAGAACACTGAAGCTTTCTTT.